The next 23 T cell receptor beta chains were all read from a single sample in a study of CD8 T cells in Susac syndrome. Random-hexamer reverse transcription was applied to roughly 0.45 to 1 ug RNA. TCRdb used MiXCR to reprocess the immunoSEQ multiplex PCR reads, holding one entry per CDR3 protein. The sample carries fewer than 150,000 distinct CDR3 sequences, around 94% recorded once. The sample consisted of CD8+ T cells from PBMCs. Receptors originate from a human donor in good health.

A note on this clonotype: One end of the junction varies from germline; a read error may be responsible. This chain joins TRBV27 and TRBJ2-7; 9 positions agree with TRBD2. CDR1 is MNHEY, CDR2 SMNVEV, per germline (reference sequence). The CDR3 totals 13 residues. This chain's CDR3 is CASTPGSGSYTLF. The DNA for the CDR3 is TGTGCCAGCACCCCGGGTAGCGGGAGCTATACCCTCTTC.

This chain joins TRBV3-1 and TRBJ2-1, with unresolved D. The germline gives CDR1 LGHDT, CDR2 YNNKEL (reference sequence). CDR3 length: 14 residues. V was pared by 0 bases and J by 7 bases, with 10 bases between. The CDR3 here is CASSQESADNEQFF. For the CDR3, the DNA is TGTGCCAGCAGCCAAGAGTCAGCAGATAATGAGCAGTTCTTC.

V is TRBV29-1 and J is TRBJ2-1, with unresolved D. Trimming removed 5 bases at V and 9 bases at J, with 11 bases between. This CDR3 comprises 11 residues. From germline, CDR1 is SQVTM and CDR2 ANQGSEA. CDR3 protein: CSVPLAGEQFF. CDR3 sequence (DNA): TGCAGCGTTCCCCTCGCCGGTGAGCAGTTCTTC.

V gene TRBV7-9 combines with J gene TRBJ2-7, with D uncertain. Between the trimmed V and J ends, which lost 1 base and 5 bases, there was a span of 15 bases. This CDR3 is built from 15 residues. Germline-derived CDR1 and CDR2 are SEHNR and FQNEAQ (reference sequence). The CDR3 is CASSLGLKNPNEQYF. The CDR3, as DNA: TGTGCCAGCAGCTTAGGCCTAAAGAACCCTAACGAGCAGTACTTC.

The genes are TRBV28 and TRBJ2-1; D gene ambiguous. The CDR3 consists of 15 residues. The germline V gene encodes CDR1 MDHEN and CDR2 SYDVKM. V was shortened by 10 bases and J by 0 bases, with 16 bases between the two germline ends. The DNA of the CDR3 is TGTGCCACCCAGATGATCGTAAGCTCCTACAATGAGCAGTTCTTC. Its protein is CATQMIVSSYNEQFF.

The DNA of the CDR3 is TGCAGCGTTGGGACTAGCGGGTCGCGTAGGGATACGCAGTATTTT. It is translated as CSVGTSGSRRDTQYF. V usage is TRBV29-1 and J usage is TRBJ2-3; 11 bases fit TRBD2. J was trimmed by 6 bases and V by 4 bases; bases with no gene match: 9. There are 15 residues in the CDR3. The germline V gene encodes CDR1 SQVTM and CDR2 ANQGSEA.

J is TRBJ2-7 and V is TRBV25-1, with D possibly TRBD2 on 5 matching bases. Germline CDR1 reads MGHDK; CDR2 reads SYGVNS. This CDR3 region has 13 residues. V lost 4 bases to trimming and J lost 7 bases, with 14 bases between them. Here the CDR3 DNA reads TGTGCCAGCAGTGGCCGGTTACCGGGGGAGCAGTACTTC. Translating gives CASSGRLPGEQYF.

The V call is TRBV11-2, the J call TRBJ2-1, with 7 bases that match TRBD2. V gave up 4 bases and J gave up 4 bases; unmatched junction bases: 7. The CDR3 loop spans 15 amino acids. Germline lookup yields CDR1 SGHAT and CDR2 FQNNGV. The chain's CDR3 is CASSSYRAGYNEQFF. The CDR3 nucleotides read TGTGCCAGCAGCTCCTACCGAGCGGGATACAATGAGCAGTTCTTC.

The V call is TRBV27, the J call TRBJ2-3, with 7 bases identical to TRBD1. Germline CDR1 MNHEY, CDR2 SMNVEV (reference sequence). The CDR3 has 15 residues. The trim removed 10 bases at V and 0 bases at J, leaving 10 bases unmatched. As DNA, the CDR3 is TGTGCCACCCGTGGGGGACAGACTAGCACAGATACGCAGTATTTT. It translates to CATRGGQTSTDTQYF.

The chain recombines TRBV9 with TRBJ1-2; D gene unclear. CDR1 and CDR2 from the germline V gene are SGDLS and YYNGEE. V lost 0 bases and J lost 4, with 7 bases in between. The CDR3 totals 13 residues. The CDR3 reads CASSVAEGYGYTF. In DNA, the CDR3 is TGTGCCAGCAGCGTAGCCGAGGGCTATGGCTACACCTTC.

The chain is built from TRBV7-9 and TRBJ2-2; D unresolved. The V gene lost 1 base and the J gene lost 4 bases, with 7 bases spanning the gap. Germline assignment: CDR1 SEHNR and CDR2 FQNEAQ (reference sequence). The CDR3 contains 14 residues. The CDR3 DNA reads TGTGCCAGCAGCTTAGGGGCCAGCACCGGGGAGCTGTTTTTT. This sequence encodes CASSLGASTGELFF.

The V and J genes are TRBV20-1 and TRBJ2-3; tentatively, D is TRBD2 (5 bases). CDR1 is DFQATT, CDR2 SNEGSKA, per germline (reference sequence). The V end was cut by 0 bases, the J end by 5 bases, with 21 bases between. The CDR3 is 17 residues long. This CDR3 reads CSARDDRRMGVVDTQYF. CDR3 bases: TGCAGTGCTAGAGATGATCGGCGCATGGGAGTAGTAGATACGCAGTATTTT.

V and J are TRBV15 and TRBJ2-4; the D is unclear. CDR1 LNHNV and CDR2 YYDKDF come from the germline V gene (reference sequence). This CDR3 is 14 amino acids long. The V end lost 5 bases, the J end lost 3 bases, and 11 bases lay between the germline ends. DNA for the CDR3: TGTGCCACCAGCTTTTCTTCGGACAAAAACATTCAGTACTTC. Its protein product is CATSFSSDKNIQYF.

This chain uses TRBV27 with TRBJ2-5; 9 positions agree with TRBD1. The CDR3 consists of 12 residues. V lost 8 bases, J lost 9 bases, and 7 bases stayed unmatched. Germline loops: CDR1 MNHEY, CDR2 SMNVEV (reference sequence). CDR3 in DNA: TGTGCCAGCTGGGGACAGGGCCACGCCCAGTACTTC. Its translation is CASWGQGHAQYF.

The chain joins TRBV6-5 to TRBJ2-1; TRBD2 is a possible D gene (6 bases). The V gene lost 0 bases and the J gene lost 9 bases, with 9 bases spanning the gap. This CDR3 is built from 13 residues. CDR1 is MNHEY, CDR2 SVGAGI, per germline. In DNA, the CDR3 is TGTGCCAGCAGTTACTCCGGGGGAGCTGAGCAGTTCTTC. This translates into CASSYSGGAEQFF.

This chain connects TRBV27 to TRBJ2-1; TRBD2 matches at 9 bases. The CDR3 spans 15 residues. Germline V gene data show CDR1 as MNHEY and CDR2 as SMNVEV (reference sequence). The J segment lost 3 bases and the V segment lost 2 bases, leaving 2 bases of the junction unmatched. Written as DNA, the CDR3 is TGTGCCAGCAGTTTACAACTAGCGGGCTACAATGAGCAGTTCTTC. As protein: CASSLQLAGYNEQFF.

J is TRBJ2-3 and V is TRBV29-1; 10 bases align to TRBD2. This CDR3 is 16 amino acids long. Germline V lookup: CDR1 SQVTM, CDR2 ANQGSEA. V lost 7 bases to trimming and J lost 5 bases; unmatched junction nucleotides: 15. CDR3 coding DNA: TGCAGCGCCCGAGGGTATGCTAGCGGGAGACTAGATACGCAGTATTTT. It encodes CSARGYASGRLDTQYF.

The chain combines TRBV30 with TRBJ1-1, with D possibly being TRBD1 (5 bases). Germline V gives CDR1 GTSNPN, CDR2 SVGIG (reference sequence). V was clipped by 2 bases and J by 7 bases, with 23 bases between them. The length of the CDR3 is 16 residues. CDR3 sequence reads: CAWSPNPAGYQDEAFF. The CDR3 coding sequence is TGTGCCTGGAGTCCCAACCCCGCAGGGTATCAGGATGAAGCTTTCTTT.

The CDR3 sequence: CASSQTSGRADTQYF. The CDR3, as DNA: TGCGCCAGCAGCCAGACTAGCGGGAGGGCAGATACGCAGTATTTT. The chain employs TRBV4-1 and TRBJ2-3, with 14 nucleotides matching TRBD2. The CDR3 has 15 amino acids. V was pared by 3 bases and J by 4 bases, with 0 bases of the junction left unmatched. CDR1 MGHRA and CDR2 YSYEKL come from the germline V gene.

The chain employs TRBV19 and TRBJ2-1, with D uncertain. Trimming shortened V by 3 bases and J by 1 base, and 7 bases separated the two germline ends. Germline CDR1 is LNHDA and CDR2 is SQIVND (reference sequence). This CDR3 contains 14 residues. The CDR3 DNA sequence: TGTGCCAGTAGTATGATAGGGTCCTACAATGAGCAGTTCTTC. Amino acids: CASSMIGSYNEQFF.

In the case of this clonotype: The conserved phenylalanine or tryptophan normally closing the CDR3 is absent here, so this likely arose from a read error. It is unclear where the CDR3 begins or ends on the DNA, so no DNA is shown, and the CDR3 is as TCRdb lists it. V gene TRBV6-4 combines with J gene TRBJ2-4. The CDR3 length is 10 residues, termini included. Germline CDR1 reads MRHNA; CDR2 reads SNTAGT. This CDR3 is CASSELEYLL.

CDR3 sequence reads: CASTPTSSWGEQFF. The CDR3 DNA sequence: TGTGCCAGCACCCCGACTAGCTCCTGGGGTGAGCAGTTCTTC. The rearrangement links TRBV27 to TRBJ2-1; 7 positions agree with TRBD2. The CDR3 covers 14 residues. Germline assignment: CDR1 MNHEY and CDR2 SMNVEV (reference sequence). J lost 9 bases, V lost 7 bases, and 12 bases had no gene match.

The chain combines TRBV28 with TRBJ2-5; D gene unclear. This CDR3 has 15 residues. With 1 base removed from V and 2 bases from J, the gap between germline ends came to 11 bases. Germline CDR1 MDHEN, CDR2 SYDVKM. CDR3 loop: CASSLSLTVQETQYF. The CDR3 bases are TGTGCCAGCAGTTTATCCCTGACTGTACAAGAGACCCAGTACTTC.